The 2 T cell receptor beta chains presented below share a single source sample, sequenced in a study of shared clonotypes between healthy human individuals. Data came from immunoSEQ multiplex PCR; TCRdb stores just in-frame clones and leaves some out. Of about 2 million clones listed, 85% to 95% are singletons. Sequenced: naive CD4+ T cells sorted from blood. This sample's subset: CD45RA+ positively selected. The origin of the receptors is a man aged 18 to 30 in good health.

This chain links TRBV2 with TRBJ2-2; TRBD1 agrees at 8 bases. From germline, CDR1 is SNHLY and CDR2 FYNNEI. This CDR3 is 16 amino acids long. Trimming cost V 6 bases and J 5 bases; bases outside gene matches: 11. This chain's CDR3 is CASRFWGTGTTGELFF. The CDR3 nucleotides are TGTGCCAGCAGGTTTTGGGGGACAGGTACTACCGGGGAGCTGTTTTTT.

V gene TRBV2 combines with J gene TRBJ2-7; 9 bases match TRBD1. The CDR3 covers 16 residues. Germline V gives CDR1 SNHLY, CDR2 FYNNEI. V was pared by 1 base and J by 4 bases, with 8 bases of the junction left unmatched. The CDR3 DNA is TGTGCCAGCAGTGAAGGGCTACCGGGACAGGGATACGAGCAGTACTTC. Translation: CASSEGLPGQGYEQYF.